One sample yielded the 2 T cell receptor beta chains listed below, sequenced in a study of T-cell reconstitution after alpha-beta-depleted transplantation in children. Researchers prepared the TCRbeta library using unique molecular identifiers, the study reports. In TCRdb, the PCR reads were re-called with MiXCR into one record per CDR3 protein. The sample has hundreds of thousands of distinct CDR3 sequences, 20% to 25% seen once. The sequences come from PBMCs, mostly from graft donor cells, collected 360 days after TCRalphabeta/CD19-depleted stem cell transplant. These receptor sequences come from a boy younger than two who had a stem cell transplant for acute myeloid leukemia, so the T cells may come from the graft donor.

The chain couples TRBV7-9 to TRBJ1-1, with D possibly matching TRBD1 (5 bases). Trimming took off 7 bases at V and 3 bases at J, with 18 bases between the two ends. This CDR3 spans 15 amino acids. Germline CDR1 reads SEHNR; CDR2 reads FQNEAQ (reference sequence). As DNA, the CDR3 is TGTGCCAGCACCAATCGGGGGAGTATGGACACTGAAGCTTTCTTT. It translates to CASTNRGSMDTEAFF. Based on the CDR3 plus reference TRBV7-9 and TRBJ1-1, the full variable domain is DTGVSQNPRHKITKRGQNVTFRCDPISEHNRLYWYRQTLGQGPEFLTYFQNEAQLEKSRLLSDRFSAERPKGSFSTLEIQRTEQGDSAMYLCASTNRGSMDTEAFFGQGTRLTVV.

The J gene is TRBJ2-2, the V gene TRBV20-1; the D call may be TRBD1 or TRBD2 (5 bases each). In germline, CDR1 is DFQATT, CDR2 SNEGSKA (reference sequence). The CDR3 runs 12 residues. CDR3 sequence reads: CRGEKRSGELFF. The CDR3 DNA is TGCAGGGGGGAAAAGAGAAGCGGGGAGCTGTTTTTT.